The 11 T cell receptor beta chains below come from one sample, sequenced in a study of cytomegalovirus exposure and HLA in healthy donors. Primers: 60 Vbeta forward and 13 Jbeta reverse. Method: immunoSEQ multiplex PCR; TCRdb's copy keeps in-frame clones and lacks some. The sample has approximately 160,000 clones, 55% to 80% seen once; the top ten hold around 4.3%. Input material: PBMCs. The receptors originated from a woman aged 18 to 35 in good health and CMV-seropositive.

The J gene is TRBJ2-1, the V gene TRBV5-6, with no clear D. The germline V and J ends were trimmed by 0 bases and 6 bases, with 10 bases remaining between them. The CDR3 has 14 amino acids. The germline CDR1 and CDR2 sequences are SGHDT and YYEEEE. This CDR3 is CASSLGSTINEQFF. The CDR3 bases are TGTGCCAGCAGCTTGGGGTCCACAATCAATGAGCAGTTCTTC.

This chain connects TRBV9 to TRBJ2-1; the match to TRBD2 covers 7 bases. Trimming at V came to 0 bases and at J to 0 bases, leaving 3 bases not matched to a gene. Germline V gene data show CDR1 as SGDLS and CDR2 as YYNGEE. CDR3 length equals 16 residues. The CDR3 loop reads CASSVDRGSSYNEQFF. CDR3 DNA sequence: TGTGCCAGCAGCGTAGATCGCGGGAGCTCCTACAATGAGCAGTTCTTC.

J is TRBJ1-2 and V is TRBV19; the D gene is possibly TRBD1 (5 bases). Germline lookup yields CDR1 LNHDA and CDR2 SQIVND (reference sequence). V was shortened by 0 bases and J by 5 bases, with 19 bases between the two germline ends. CDR3 size: 17 residues. The CDR3 coding sequence is TGTGCCAGTAGTATAGATCGGTCGGGCAGGGTAACATATGGCTACACCTTC. Translated, it gives CASSIDRSGRVTYGYTF.

This clone was found once. V usage is TRBV13 and J usage is TRBJ2-3; D gene uncertain. With 0 bases removed from V and 4 bases from J, the gap between germline ends came to 5 bases. CDR3 length: 13 residues. Germline lookup yields CDR1 PRHDT and CDR2 FYEKMQ (reference sequence). The CDR3 coding sequence is TGTGCCAGCAGCTTAGGCCGGGCAGATACGCAGTATTTT. Translating gives CASSLGRADTQYF. The whole variable domain, remainder taken from reference TRBV13 and TRBJ2-3, is AAGVIQSPRHLIKEKRETATLKCYPIPRHDTVYWYQQGPGQDPQFLISFYEKMQSDKGSIPDRFSAQQFSDYHSELNMSSLELGDSALYFCASSLGRADTQYFGPGTRLTVL.

The rearrangement joins TRBV19 to TRBJ2-1; the match to TRBD2 covers 9 bases. Per germline, CDR1 LNHDA and CDR2 SQIVND (reference sequence). CDR3 length: 16 amino acids. Trimming at V came to 0 bases and at J to 4 bases, leaving 4 bases not matched to a gene. The CDR3 sequence is CASSIDVAGGYNEQFF. The CDR3 nucleotides are TGTGCCAGTAGTATAGATGTCGCGGGAGGGTACAATGAGCAGTTCTTC.

The chain couples TRBV7-9 to TRBJ2-7, with 11 bases matching TRBD2. The germline V gene has CDR1 SEHNR and CDR2 FQNEAQ (reference sequence). The V gene end was trimmed by 2 bases and the J gene end by 3 bases; junction bases not matched to a gene: 9. The CDR3 contains 17 residues. CDR3 nucleotide sequence: TGTGCCAGCAGCTTACCTCTTGGGACTAGCGGACACTACGAGCAGTACTTC. It specifies CASSLPLGTSGHYEQYF. Supplemented by reference TRBV7-9 and TRBJ2-7, the full variable domain reads DTGVSQNPRHKITKRGQNVTFRCDPISEHNRLYWYRQTLGQGPEFLTYFQNEAQLEKSRLLSDRFSAERPKGSFSTLEIQRTEQGDSAMYLCASSLPLGTSGHYEQYFGPGTRLTVT.

This rearrangement joins TRBV2 to TRBJ2-5; D possibly corresponds to TRBD2 (5 bases). The closer fit of TRBJ2-7 to the DNA end suggests the J call may be wrong. CDR1 is SNHLY and CDR2 is FYNNEI in the germline V gene. The CDR3 is 15 amino acids. CDR3 sequence reads: CASRVKDGDSYEQYF. The CDR3 bases are TGTGCCAGCAGAGTGAAAGACGGGGACTCCTACGAGCAGTACTTC.

The chain carries TRBV28 and TRBJ2-5; D possibly corresponds to TRBD2 (6 bases). Germline-derived CDR1 and CDR2 are MDHEN and SYDVKM. V was trimmed by 3 bases and J by 2 bases, leaving 16 bases between them. The CDR3 consists of 16 residues. CDR3 DNA: TGTGCCAGCAGTTTTGCGTGGGGGGAGGCACAAGAGACCCAGTACTTC. This encodes CASSFAWGEAQETQYF.

This chain connects TRBV6-6 to TRBJ2-3, with no clear D. The CDR3 covers 13 residues. The V gene's germline CDR1 is MNHNY and CDR2 SVGAGI (reference sequence). V dropped 6 bases and J dropped 0 bases, with 7 bases sitting between them. The CDR3 is CASRSFSTDTQYF. In nucleotides, the CDR3 is TGTGCCAGCAGATCATTTAGCACAGATACGCAGTATTTT.

V is TRBV6-6 and J is TRBJ1-5; 10 bases line up with TRBD1. With V trimmed by 5 bases and J by 4 bases, 2 bases remained unmatched. Germline-derived CDR1 and CDR2 are MNHNY and SVGAGI (reference sequence). The CDR3 has 14 residues. The CDR3 loop is CASSGQGGNQPQHF. The DNA for the CDR3 is TGTGCCAGCAGTGGACAGGGGGGAAATCAGCCCCAGCATTTT.

The genes are TRBV4-1 and TRBJ2-7; possibly TRBD1 for D (6 bases). Trimming cost V 2 bases and J 2 bases, with 13 bases left between them. Germline V gene lookup returns CDR1 MGHRA and CDR2 YSYEKL. CDR3 length: 15 residues. CDR3 sequence: CASSQYGTPTYEQYF. CDR3 nucleotides: TGCGCCAGCAGCCAATACGGGACACCTACCTACGAGCAGTACTTC.